This T cell receptor (beta chain) is from a study of identical twins. Study-wide results and limits: In cord blood, abundant beta clonotypes had fewer insertions; memory showed no trend.

The sample holds many counts of this clonotype. Its cognate antigen is unknown. The germline V gene has CDR1 SQVTM and CDR2 ANQGSEA. V was pared by 3 bases and J by 1 base, with 0 bases of the junction left unmatched. This CDR3 contains 13 residues. MiXCR was run by TCRdb on the 5' RACE reads, yielding one entry per CDR3 protein. The sample records some 1,700,000 distinct CDR3 sequences, less than 40% being singletons. The sequence came from a newborn girl in good health. Sequenced material: cord blood. The chain carries TRBV29-1 and TRBJ2-3; 8 nucleotides agree with TRBD2. CDR3 nucleotide sequence: TGCAGCGTTGACGGGGGGGGCACAGATACGCAGTATTTT. It specifies CSVDGGGTDTQYF.